The 13 T cell receptor beta chains below come from one sample, sequenced in a study of blood T cell repertoires in COVID-19. Assay: immunoSEQ multiplex PCR; the TCRdb copy retains only in-frame clones and omits some. The sample contains about 44,000 clones, more than 70% of which appear only once. What was sequenced was peripheral blood. The receptors were gathered from a woman in her 70s with acute or convalescent COVID-19.

The sample holds one count of this clone. V is TRBV30 and J is TRBJ1-4; D possibly corresponds to TRBD1 (6 bases). Trimming took 0 bases from V and 1 from J, leaving 6 bases between them. The CDR3 runs 14 residues. CDR1 and CDR2 from the germline V gene are GTSNPN and SVGIG (reference sequence). The CDR3: CAWSVGGTNEKLFF. The CDR3 nucleotides are TGTGCCTGGAGTGTAGGGGGAACTAATGAAAAACTGTTTTTT.

The chain links TRBV24-1 to TRBJ2-2; 8 nucleotides line up with TRBD1. J gave up 7 bases and V 7 bases, and 10 bases lay outside the gene matches. CDR1 and CDR2 from the germline V gene are KGHDR and SFDVKD. This CDR3 spans 15 amino acids. The chain's CDR3 is CATRGAGGGGGELFF. The CDR3 DNA reads as TGTGCCACCAGAGGGGCAGGGGGCGGAGGCGGGGAGCTGTTTTTT.

This sequence joins TRBV6-6 and TRBJ2-7, with TRBD2 as a possible D gene (5 bases). CDR3 length: 13 amino acids. Trimming left V 6 bases short and J 3 bases short, with 12 bases between. Germline CDR1 MNHNY, CDR2 SVGAGI (reference sequence). This CDR3 is CASSSDGDYEQYF. The CDR3 DNA sequence: TGTGCCAGCAGCTCCGACGGGGACTACGAGCAGTACTTC.

V usage is TRBV28 and J usage is TRBJ2-5, with 7 bases lining up with TRBD2. Germline loops: CDR1 MDHEN, CDR2 SYDVKM. CDR3 size: 15 residues. V lost 4 bases and J lost 5; bases outside the gene matches: 10. CDR3 nucleotide sequence: TGTGCCAGCAGTTCGCCCAGCGGGGATAGGGAGACCCAGTACTTC. Its translation: CASSSPSGDRETQYF.

The rearrangement uses TRBV25-1 and TRBJ1-1; TRBD1 matches at 7 bases. Looked up from germline, CDR1 is MGHDK and CDR2 is SYGVNS. The J segment lost 7 bases and the V segment lost 7 bases, leaving 9 bases of the junction unmatched. The CDR3 is made up of 13 amino acids. The CDR3 is CASTRGLRGEAFF. As DNA, the CDR3 is TGTGCCAGCACGAGGGGGCTGCGAGGTGAAGCTTTCTTT.

This chain joins TRBV6-5 and TRBJ1-4, with 9 bases lining up with TRBD1. Germline assignment: CDR1 MNHEY and CDR2 SVGAGI. This CDR3 is 15 amino acids long. After removal of 6 bases from V and 11 bases from J, the junction contained 13 bases not matched to a gene. CDR3 coding DNA: TGTGCCAGCAGGCGGGGACAGGGTGACATCGACAAACTGTTTTTT. Protein product: CASRRGQGDIDKLFF.

CDR3 sequence reads: CASSQDPLAGVGEQYF. In DNA form, the CDR3 reads TGTGCCAGCAGCCAAGATCCCCTAGCGGGAGTGGGCGAGCAGTACTTC. This rearrangement joins TRBV3-1 (or the pseudogene TRBV3-2) to TRBJ2-7; 10 bases are a match to TRBD2. V shed 0 bases, J shed 6 bases, and the junction held 8 bases outside the gene matches. The germline V gene has CDR1 LGHDT and CDR2 YNNKEL (reference sequence). The CDR3 consists of 16 residues.

The chain has TRBV7-2 and TRBJ2-7; D is perhaps TRBD2 (6 bases). Trimming pared 5 bases from V and 4 bases from J, leaving 21 bases between. Germline CDR1 and CDR2: SGHTA and FQGNSA. CDR3 length equals 16 residues. This chain's CDR3 is CASSLRSGPGGYEQYF. The CDR3 DNA sequence: TGTGCCAGCAGCCTACGGAGCGGTCCTGGAGGGTACGAGCAGTACTTC.

The rearrangement uses TRBV19 and TRBJ2-5; tentatively, D is TRBD2 (6 bases). This CDR3 is built from 16 residues. Germline V lookup: CDR1 LNHDA, CDR2 SQIVND (reference sequence). V was pared by 2 bases and J by 2 bases, with 15 bases between. As DNA, the CDR3 is TGTGCCAGTAGTATATTGGGGGGAATTTCTCAAGAGACCCAGTACTTC. Protein: CASSILGGISQETQYF. Full variable domain (missing parts from reference TRBV19 and TRBJ2-5): DGGITQSPKYLFRKEGQNVTLSCEQNLNHDAMYWYRQDPGQGLRLIYYSQIVNDFQKGDIAEGYSVSREKKESFPLTVTSAQKNPTAFYLCASSILGGISQETQYFGPGTRLLVL.

The chain employs TRBV5-3 and TRBJ1-4; possibly TRBD1 for D (6 bases). TRBV5-3 is an open reading frame whose function is uncertain. V lost 6 bases, J lost 3 bases, and 18 bases lay in between. This CDR3 is built from 16 residues. Here the CDR3 reads CARTTSQGRSNEKLFF. CDR3 coding DNA: TGTGCCAGAACCACCTCTCAGGGGCGGTCTAATGAAAAACTGTTTTTT.

Here the CDR3 DNA reads TGTGCCAGCTCACCAGTAGACAGGGTGCCCCTTAACACTGAAGCTTTCTTT. This translates into CASSPVDRVPLNTEAFF. The rearrangement uses TRBV18 and TRBJ1-1, with 7 bases identical to TRBD1. V trimming: 2 bases; J trimming: 2 bases; junction bases outside the gene matches: 11. The CDR3 spans 17 residues. Germline V gene lookup returns CDR1 KGHSH and CDR2 LQKENI.

The chain combines TRBV6-6 with TRBJ2-7, with a tentative D call TRBD1 (5 bases). Trimming stripped 4 bases from V and 6 bases from J, with 13 bases between. The CDR3 is 13 residues long. In germline, CDR1 is MNHNY, CDR2 SVGAGI (reference sequence). Written as DNA, the CDR3 is TGTGCCAGCAGTTCGAAGGGGCCCTCCGAGCAGTACTTC. It encodes CASSSKGPSEQYF.

This chain uses TRBV5-4 with TRBJ1-4, with TRBD1 matching over 8 bases. Per germline, CDR1 SGHNT and CDR2 YYREEE (reference sequence). V shed 3 bases and J 7 bases; nucleotides not matched to a gene: 5. This CDR3 comprises 14 residues. This CDR3 reads CASSSGGVGEKLFF. CDR3 DNA sequence: TGTGCCAGCAGCTCAGGGGGCGTCGGTGAAAAACTGTTTTTT. Combining the CDR3 with reference TRBV5-4 and TRBJ1-4 gives the whole variable domain ETGVTQSPTHLIKTRGQQVTLRCSSQSGHNTVSWYQQALGQGPQFIFQYYREEENGRGNFPPRFSGLQFPNYSSELNVNALELDDSALYLCASSSGGVGEKLFFGSGTQLSVL.